One and the same sample provided the 8 T cell receptor beta chains below, sequenced in a study of somatic mutations in cytotoxic T cells in rheumatoid arthritis. The method was immunoSEQ multiplex PCR; TCRdb's version includes in-frame clones alone and lacks a portion of them. The sample holds around 16,000 clones, approximately 75% seen once. The sample taken for sequencing was CD8+ T cells sorted from blood. The origin of the receptors is an adult with rheumatoid arthritis.

A single count supports this clone. The chain is built from TRBV11-2 and TRBJ1-6, with no clear D. Trimming cost V 7 bases and J 9 bases, with 22 bases left between them. The germline gives CDR1 SGHAT, CDR2 FQNNGV. This CDR3 region has 16 residues. The DNA of the CDR3 is TGTGCCAGCATCCCCCACCCAAGGGTCGAATCTTCACCCCTCCACTTT. Residues: CASIPHPRVESSPLHF.

This chain connects TRBV19 to TRBJ2-7; TRBD1 might be the D (5 bases). CDR1 is LNHDA, CDR2 SQIVND, per germline (reference sequence). The V and J ends lost 6 bases and 2 bases respectively, with 17 bases between them. This CDR3 region has 15 residues. In DNA form, the CDR3 reads TGTGCCAGTAGCCCCCGAGACTTGGGGCCCTACGAGCAGTACTTC. Amino acid sequence: CASSPRDLGPYEQYF.

The V call is TRBV28, the J call TRBJ1-5, with D possibly being TRBD1 (6 bases). Germline V gene lookup returns CDR1 MDHEN and CDR2 SYDVKM. Trimming stripped 6 bases from V and 0 bases from J, with 9 bases between. The CDR3 is 14 amino acids. The CDR3 DNA reads TGTGCCAGCAGACGGGGGGCTAGCAATCAGCCCCAGCATTTT. Protein: CASRRGASNQPQHF.

This rearrangement joins TRBV7-3 to TRBJ1-1; maybe TRBD1 (6 bases). Per germline, CDR1 SGHTA and CDR2 FQGTGA. Trimming took off 5 bases at V and 4 bases at J, with 17 bases between the two ends. The CDR3 contains 15 residues. CDR3 in DNA: TGTGCCAGCAGCCAAAGCAGGGGCTTGGGCACTGAAGCTTTCTTT. It specifies CASSQSRGLGTEAFF.

This clone occurred a few times. The genes are TRBV27 and TRBJ2-1, with a tentative D call TRBD2 (6 bases). This CDR3 contains 17 residues. V lost 4 bases, J lost 7 bases, and 23 bases lay in between. CDR1 is MNHEY and CDR2 is SMNVEV in the germline V gene (reference sequence). The CDR3 sequence is CASSSGIGRGAGNEQFF. For the CDR3, the DNA is TGTGCCAGCAGTTCGGGGATCGGCAGAGGCGCGGGGAATGAGCAGTTCTTC.

This chain uses TRBV27 with TRBJ2-7; TRBD1 aligns across 7 bases. J lost 6 bases, V lost 3 bases, and 5 bases had no gene match. Germline-derived CDR1 and CDR2 are MNHEY and SMNVEV (reference sequence). This CDR3 region has 13 residues. The CDR3: CASSFGQALEQYF. DNA for the CDR3: TGTGCCAGCAGTTTTGGACAGGCCCTCGAGCAGTACTTC.

The V gene is TRBV28, the J gene TRBJ2-2; a possible D gene is TRBD1 (6 bases). Trimming left V 2 bases short and J 3 bases short, with 16 bases between. The CDR3 has 17 amino acids. CDR1 is MDHEN, CDR2 SYDVKM, per germline. DNA for the CDR3: TGTGCCAGCAGTTTACCCCGGACAGTCGGAGACACCGGGGAGCTGTTTTTT. This encodes CASSLPRTVGDTGELFF.

The chain couples TRBV11-2 to TRBJ1-1, with D perhaps TRBD1 (6 bases). The CDR3 loop spans 14 amino acids. V was pared by 5 bases and J by 5 bases, with 15 bases between. Germline values: CDR1 SGHAT, CDR2 FQNNGV. Here the CDR3 DNA reads TGTGCCAGCAGCCTGTGGGGGCGCGGGACTGAAGCTTTCTTT. Amino acid sequence: CASSLWGRGTEAFF.